The clone carrying this T cell receptor beta chain was counted a few times. The junction departs from germline at one end; a sequencing error may be responsible. This record comes from a study of T cells in Graves' hyperthyroidism and ophthalmopathy. Study-wide context: Initial diagnosis, before any treatment, was when peripheral blood was collected.

The CDR3 regions of TCR beta were amplified from RNA transcripts. A set of HTBI primers served as the primers for a first-round RT-PCR of the TCR CDR3. TCRdb called the multiplex PCR reads again in MiXCR, with one record for every CDR3 protein. The sample shows a few hundred thousand distinct CDR3 sequences, about 14% of them seen only once. Sequencing was done on a sample of blood. This TCR was recovered from a woman in her 40s with Graves' hyperthyroidism that later progressed to Graves' ophthalmopathy.

The CDR3 sequence is CSARVGASEGVTQYF. Here the CDR3 DNA reads TGCAGTGCCAGAGTTGGGGCTAGCGAGGGGGTTACGCAGTATTTT. V and J are TRBV20-1 and TRBJ2-3; D may match TRBD1 or TRBD2 (6 bases each). CDR1 and CDR2 (germline): DFQATT, SNEGSKA (reference sequence). The CDR3 is 15 amino acids.